This is a list of T cell receptor beta chains from one sample in a study of cytomegalovirus exposure and HLA in healthy donors. Sequencing was performed with immunoSEQ multiplex PCR; in TCRdb, only in-frame clones are kept and a portion is missing. The table lists about 100,000 clones, 73% of them singletons. Sequencing was done on a sample of PBMCs. The receptor source for this set is a man aged 25-45 years in good health and CMV-seronegative. The CDR3 runs from the conserved cysteine through the conserved F or W. The order of the fields is D gene, J gene, V gene, clone size, CDR3 length, CDR3 protein, CDR3 DNA. The D gene is left open where the match is weak. Clone size is not always given. Where it is, it says once, few, many or a class for expanded clones.

-	TRBJ2-2	TRBV27	-	14	CASSPGQNTGELFF	TGTGCCAGCAGTCCCGGACAGAACACCGGGGAGCTGTTTTTT
TRBD2	TRBJ2-2	TRBV6-1	few	14	CGAGTSGNTGELFF	TGTGGGGCCGGGACTAGCGGGAACACCGGGGAGCTGTTTTTT
TRBD2	TRBJ2-5	TRBV5-1	-	14	CATTLAPNQETQYF	TGCGCCACCACACTAGCGCCCAACCAAGAGACCCAGTACTTC
TRBD1	TRBJ2-2	TRBV19	-	16	CASNEDRGHNTGELFF	TGTGCCAGTAACGAGGACAGGGGTCACAACACCGGGGAGCTGTTTTTT
TRBD1	TRBJ1-2	TRBV5-1	-	16	CASSAEGQGIGYGYTF	TGCGCCAGCAGCGCGGAAGGACAGGGAATCGGCTATGGCTACACCTTC
-	TRBJ1-4	TRBV7-9	-	14	CASSLSSTNEKLFF	TGTGCCAGCAGCTTATCTTCAACTAATGAAAAACTGTTTTTT
-	TRBJ2-4	TRBV2	-	13	CASSAGDKNIQYF	TGTGCCAGCAGTGCAGGGGACAAAAACATTCAGTACTTC
TRBD1	TRBJ1-2	TRBV30	-	13	CAWTRTGGHGYTF	TGTGCCTGGACAAGGACAGGGGGCCATGGCTACACCTTC
-	TRBJ2-3	TRBV23-1	-	19	CASSHRAWELAVPTDTQYF	TGCGCCAGCAGCCACAGGGCATGGGAACTGGCAGTCCCCACAGATACGCAGTATTTT
-	TRBJ1-1	TRBV28	once	14	CASSSGQRNTEAFF	TGTGCCAGCAGTTCAGGGCAGCGGAACACTGAAGCTTTCTTT
TRBD1	TRBJ2-7	TRBV6-5	-	14	CASSLKSTGYEQYF	TGTGCCAGCAGCCTAAAATCGACAGGGTACGAGCAGTACTTC
-	TRBJ2-7	TRBV27	-	13	CASTGSDAYEQYF	TGTGCCAGCACGGGTAGCGATGCCTACGAGCAGTACTTC